This TCR beta chain was obtained from a study of control samples from healthy donors and cancer patients. TCRdb's table, derived via immunoSEQ multiplex PCR, lists solely in-frame clones and lacks some. The sample includes about 89,000 clones, roughly 86% of them seen just once. Germline loops: CDR1 SGHVS, CDR2 FQNEAQ. V was pared by 5 bases and J by 1 base, with 11 bases between. The CDR3 totals 14 residues. This chain joins TRBV7-8 and TRBJ1-1, with unresolved D. Input material: blood. The source of this sequence is a man aged 25-40 years in good health. CDR3 region: CASSQEWGNTEAFF. The CDR3 DNA follows: TGTGCCAGCAGCCAGGAGTGGGGGAACACTGAAGCTTTCTTT.